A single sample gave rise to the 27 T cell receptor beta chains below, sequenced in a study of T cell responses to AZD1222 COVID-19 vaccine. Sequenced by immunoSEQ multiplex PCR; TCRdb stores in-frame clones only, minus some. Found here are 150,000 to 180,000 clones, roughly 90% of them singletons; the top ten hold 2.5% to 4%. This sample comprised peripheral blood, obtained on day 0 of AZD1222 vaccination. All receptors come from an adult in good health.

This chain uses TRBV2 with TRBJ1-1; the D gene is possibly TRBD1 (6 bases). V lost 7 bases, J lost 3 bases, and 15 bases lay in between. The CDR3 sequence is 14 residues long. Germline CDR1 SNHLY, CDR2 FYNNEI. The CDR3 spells CASNLQGGDTEAFF. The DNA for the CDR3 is TGTGCCAGCAACCTACAGGGTGGCGACACTGAAGCTTTCTTT. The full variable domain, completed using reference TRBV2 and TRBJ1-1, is EPEVTQTPSHQVTQMGQEVILRCVPISNHLYFYWYRQILGQKVEFLVSFYNNEISEKSEIFDDQFSVERPDGSNFTLKIRSTKLEDSAMYFCASNLQGGDTEAFFGQGTRLTVV.

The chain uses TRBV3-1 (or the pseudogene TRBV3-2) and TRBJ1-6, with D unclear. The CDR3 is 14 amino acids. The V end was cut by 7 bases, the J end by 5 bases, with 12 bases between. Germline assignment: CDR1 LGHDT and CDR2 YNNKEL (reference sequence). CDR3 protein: CASKLLLDNSPLHF. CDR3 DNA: TGTGCCAGCAAACTTCTACTCGATAATTCACCCCTCCACTTT.

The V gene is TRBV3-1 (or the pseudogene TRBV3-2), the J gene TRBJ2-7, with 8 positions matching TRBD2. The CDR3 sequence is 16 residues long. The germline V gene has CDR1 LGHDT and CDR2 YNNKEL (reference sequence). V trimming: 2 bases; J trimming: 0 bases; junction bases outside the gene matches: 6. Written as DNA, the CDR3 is TGTGCCAGCAGCCAATCTAGCGGGTTAACCTCCTACGAGCAGTACTTC. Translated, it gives CASSQSSGLTSYEQYF.

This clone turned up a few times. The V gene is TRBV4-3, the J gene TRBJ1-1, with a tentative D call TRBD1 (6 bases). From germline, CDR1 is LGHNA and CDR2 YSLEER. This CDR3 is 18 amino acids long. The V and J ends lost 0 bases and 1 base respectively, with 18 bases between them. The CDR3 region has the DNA TGCGCCAGCAGCCAAGATCTTTATTCGGGAGGGGGGAACACTGAAGCTTTCTTT. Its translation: CASSQDLYSGGGNTEAFF.

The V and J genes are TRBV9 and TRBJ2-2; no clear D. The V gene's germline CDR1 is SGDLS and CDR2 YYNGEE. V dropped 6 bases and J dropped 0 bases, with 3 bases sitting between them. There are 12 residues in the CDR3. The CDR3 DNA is TGTGCCAGCACCCCGAACACCGGGGAGCTGTTTTTT. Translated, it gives CASTPNTGELFF.

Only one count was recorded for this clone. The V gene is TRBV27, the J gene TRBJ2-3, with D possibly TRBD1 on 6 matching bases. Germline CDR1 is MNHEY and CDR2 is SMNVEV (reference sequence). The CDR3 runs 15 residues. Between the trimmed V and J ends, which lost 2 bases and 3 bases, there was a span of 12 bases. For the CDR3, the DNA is TGTGCCAGCAGTTTAAGGGGGAGTTTGACAGATACGCAGTATTTT. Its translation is CASSLRGSLTDTQYF.

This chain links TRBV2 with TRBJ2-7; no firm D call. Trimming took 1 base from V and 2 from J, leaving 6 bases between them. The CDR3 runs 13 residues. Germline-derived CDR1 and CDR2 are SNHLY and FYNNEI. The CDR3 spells CASSEEVTYEQYF. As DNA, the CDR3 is TGTGCCAGCAGTGAAGAGGTAACCTACGAGCAGTACTTC.

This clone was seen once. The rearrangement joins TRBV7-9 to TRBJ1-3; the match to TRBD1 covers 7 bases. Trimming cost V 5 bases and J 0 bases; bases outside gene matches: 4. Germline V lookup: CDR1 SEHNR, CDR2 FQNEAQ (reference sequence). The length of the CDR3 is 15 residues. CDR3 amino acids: CASSQGGSSGNTIYF. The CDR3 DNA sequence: TGTGCCAGCAGCCAAGGGGGCAGCTCTGGAAACACCATATATTTT.

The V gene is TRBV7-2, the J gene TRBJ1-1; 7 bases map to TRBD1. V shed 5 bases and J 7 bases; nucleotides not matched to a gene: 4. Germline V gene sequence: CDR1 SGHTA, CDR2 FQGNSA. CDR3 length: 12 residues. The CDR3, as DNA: TGTGCCAGCAGCATCCGGGACAGTGAAGCTTTCTTT. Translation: CASSIRDSEAFF.

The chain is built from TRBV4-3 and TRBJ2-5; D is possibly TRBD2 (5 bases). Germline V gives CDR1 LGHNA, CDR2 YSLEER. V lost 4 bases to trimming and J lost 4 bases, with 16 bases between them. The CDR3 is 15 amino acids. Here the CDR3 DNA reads TGCGCCAGCAGCCGCCAAGGACTGGCCGGAGAGACCCAGTACTTC. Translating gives CASSRQGLAGETQYF.

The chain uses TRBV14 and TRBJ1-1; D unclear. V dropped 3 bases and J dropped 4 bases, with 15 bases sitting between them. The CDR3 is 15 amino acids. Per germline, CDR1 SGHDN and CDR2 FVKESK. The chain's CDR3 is CASSHFLNRVTEAFF. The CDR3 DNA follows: TGTGCCAGCAGCCACTTCCTTAACCGCGTCACTGAAGCTTTCTTT.

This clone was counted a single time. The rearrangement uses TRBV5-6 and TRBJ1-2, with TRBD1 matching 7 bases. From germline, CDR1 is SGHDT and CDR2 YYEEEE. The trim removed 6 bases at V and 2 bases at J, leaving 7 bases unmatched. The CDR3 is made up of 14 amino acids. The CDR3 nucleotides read TGTGCCAGCACCCTTCGGGACAGAAACTATGGCTACACCTTC. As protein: CASTLRDRNYGYTF.

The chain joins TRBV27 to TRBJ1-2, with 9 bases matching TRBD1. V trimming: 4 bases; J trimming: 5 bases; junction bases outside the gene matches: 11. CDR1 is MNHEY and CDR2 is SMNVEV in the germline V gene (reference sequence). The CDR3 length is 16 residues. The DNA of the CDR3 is TGTGCCAGCAGTTCCTCTTTGGGACAGGGCGTATATGGCTACACCTTC. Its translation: CASSSSLGQGVYGYTF.

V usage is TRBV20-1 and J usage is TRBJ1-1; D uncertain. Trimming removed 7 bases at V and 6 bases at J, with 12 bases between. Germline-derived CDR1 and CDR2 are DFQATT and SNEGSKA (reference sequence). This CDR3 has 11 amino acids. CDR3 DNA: TGCAGTGTCGAGAAGGCGGCTGAAGCTTTCTTT. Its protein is CSVEKAAEAFF.

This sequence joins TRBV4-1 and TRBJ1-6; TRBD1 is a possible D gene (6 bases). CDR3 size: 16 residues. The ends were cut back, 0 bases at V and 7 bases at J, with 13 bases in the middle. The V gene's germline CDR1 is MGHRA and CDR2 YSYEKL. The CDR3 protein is CASSQDTGTLNSPLHF. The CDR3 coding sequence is TGCGCCAGCAGCCAAGATACCGGGACACTAAATTCACCCCTCCACTTT.

CDR3 DNA sequence: TGTGCCAGCAGCATCACGACAGGGGCGAATTCACCCCTCCACTTT. Protein product: CASSITTGANSPLHF. The V and J genes are TRBV7-6 and TRBJ1-6; 8 bases are a match to TRBD1. The germline gives CDR1 SGHVS, CDR2 FNYEAQ. CDR3 length: 15 residues. The ends lost 5 bases at V and 7 bases at J; junction bases unmatched: 7. Combining the CDR3 with reference TRBV7-6 and TRBJ1-6 gives the whole variable domain GAGVSQSPRYKVTKRGQDVALRCDPISGHVSLYWYRQALGQGPEFLTYFNYEAQQDKSGLPNDRFSAERPEGSISTLTIQRTEQRDSAMYRCASSITTGANSPLHFGNGTRLTVT.

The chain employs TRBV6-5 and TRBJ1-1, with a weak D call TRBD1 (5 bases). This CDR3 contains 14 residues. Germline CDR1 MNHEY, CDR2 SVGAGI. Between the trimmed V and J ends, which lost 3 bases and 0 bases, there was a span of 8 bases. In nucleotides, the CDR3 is TGTGCCAGCAGTTATGACAGAATGAACACTGAAGCTTTCTTT. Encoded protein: CASSYDRMNTEAFF.

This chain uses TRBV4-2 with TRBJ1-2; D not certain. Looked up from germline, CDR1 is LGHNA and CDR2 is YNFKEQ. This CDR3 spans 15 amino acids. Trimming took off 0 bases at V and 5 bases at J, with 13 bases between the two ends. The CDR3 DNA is TGTGCCAGCAGCCAAGACGGTGACAAACTATATGGCTACACCTTC. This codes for CASSQDGDKLYGYTF.

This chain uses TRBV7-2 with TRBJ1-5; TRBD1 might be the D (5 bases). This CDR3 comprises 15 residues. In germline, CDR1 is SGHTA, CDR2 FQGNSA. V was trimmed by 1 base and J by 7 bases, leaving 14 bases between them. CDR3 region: CASSLGDSSGQPQHF. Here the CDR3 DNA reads TGTGCCAGCAGCTTAGGGGACTCTAGTGGGCAGCCCCAGCATTTT.

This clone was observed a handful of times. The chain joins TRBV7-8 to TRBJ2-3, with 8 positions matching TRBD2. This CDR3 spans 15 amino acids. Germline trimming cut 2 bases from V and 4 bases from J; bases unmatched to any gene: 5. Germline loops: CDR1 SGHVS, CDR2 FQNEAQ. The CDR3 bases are TGTGCCAGCAGCTTATACCGGGGGGGCCCAGATACGCAGTATTTT. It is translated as CASSLYRGGPDTQYF.

This chain's CDR3 is CASSVDRSYEQYF. CDR3 nucleotides: TGTGCCAGCAGCGTAGACAGGAGCTACGAGCAGTACTTC. The chain carries TRBV7-3 and TRBJ2-7; a possible D gene is TRBD1 (6 bases). Trimming stripped 5 bases from V and 3 bases from J, with 11 bases between. CDR1 and CDR2 from the germline V gene are SGHTA and FQGTGA. The CDR3 covers 13 residues.

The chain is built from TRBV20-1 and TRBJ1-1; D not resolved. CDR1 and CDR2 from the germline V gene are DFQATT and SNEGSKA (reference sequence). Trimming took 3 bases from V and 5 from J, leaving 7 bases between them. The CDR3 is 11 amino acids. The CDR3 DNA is TGCAGTGCTAGGGAGGTTACTGAAGCTTTCTTT. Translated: CSAREVTEAFF.

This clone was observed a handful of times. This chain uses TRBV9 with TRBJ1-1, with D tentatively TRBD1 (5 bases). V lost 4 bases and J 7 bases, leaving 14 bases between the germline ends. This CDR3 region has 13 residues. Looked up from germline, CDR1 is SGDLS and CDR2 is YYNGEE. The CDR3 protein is CASSPGVFNEAFF. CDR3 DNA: TGTGCCAGCAGCCCGGGGGTGTTTAATGAAGCTTTCTTT.

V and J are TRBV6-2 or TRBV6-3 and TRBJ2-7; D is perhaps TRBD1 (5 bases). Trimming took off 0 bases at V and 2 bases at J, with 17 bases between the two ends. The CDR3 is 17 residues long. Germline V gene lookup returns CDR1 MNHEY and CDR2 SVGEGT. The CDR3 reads CASSYSITRGAPYEQYF. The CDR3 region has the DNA TGTGCCAGCAGTTACTCGATCACAAGGGGCGCTCCCTACGAGCAGTACTTC.

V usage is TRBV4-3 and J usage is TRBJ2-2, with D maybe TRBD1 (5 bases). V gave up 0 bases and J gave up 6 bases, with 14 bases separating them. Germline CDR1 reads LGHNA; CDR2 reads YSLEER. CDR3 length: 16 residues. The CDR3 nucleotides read TGCGCCAGCAGCCAAGATCTGGCCAGGGTATCCGGGGAGCTGTTTTTT. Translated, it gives CASSQDLARVSGELFF.

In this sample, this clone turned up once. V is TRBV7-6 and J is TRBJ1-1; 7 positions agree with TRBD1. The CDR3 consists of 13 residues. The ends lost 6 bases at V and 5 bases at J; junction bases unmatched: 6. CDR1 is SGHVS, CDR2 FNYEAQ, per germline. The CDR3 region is CASRGEQGTEAFF. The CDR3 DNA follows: TGTGCCAGCAGGGGGGAACAGGGGACTGAAGCTTTCTTT.

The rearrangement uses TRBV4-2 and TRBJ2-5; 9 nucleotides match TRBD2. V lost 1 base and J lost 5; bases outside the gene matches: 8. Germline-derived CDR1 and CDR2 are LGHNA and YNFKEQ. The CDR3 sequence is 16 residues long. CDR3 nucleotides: TGTGCCAGCAGCCAAGTGGGCGGGGGGGCCCCCGAGACCCAGTACTTC. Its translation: CASSQVGGGAPETQYF.